A single sample is the source of the 24 T cell receptor beta chains below, sequenced in a study of OX40 agonist ivuxolimab in advanced cancers. Assay: immunoSEQ multiplex PCR; the TCRdb copy retains only in-frame clones and omits some. The sample records more than 30,000 clones, around 90% being singletons. The sample in question was CD4+ or CD8+ T cells sorted from blood, obtained in a trial of the OX40 agonist ivuxolimab. These receptors came from an adult with an advanced solid tumor such as melanoma, head and neck, liver or kidney cancer.

The V and J genes are TRBV19 and TRBJ1-5; TRBD1 aligns across 7 bases. The CDR3 sequence is 15 residues long. The ends lost 5 bases at V and 3 bases at J; junction bases unmatched: 7. Germline V gives CDR1 LNHDA, CDR2 SQIVND (reference sequence). The CDR3 nucleotides are TGTGCCAGTAGTCCTGACAGGGTTGACAATCAGCCCCAGCATTTT. Translated: CASSPDRVDNQPQHF.

The chain joins TRBV27 to TRBJ2-5; 7 nucleotides line up with TRBD1. The CDR3 spans 15 residues. The junction had 9 bases not matched to a gene; V was cut back by 2 bases and J by 6 bases. Germline CDR1 and CDR2: MNHEY and SMNVEV (reference sequence). DNA of the CDR3: TGTGCCAGCAGTTTAAGACAGGGACGAGTTAAGACCCAGTACTTC. The encoded protein is CASSLRQGRVKTQYF.

The chain employs TRBV19 and TRBJ1-1, with D possibly being TRBD1 (6 bases). Germline loops: CDR1 LNHDA, CDR2 SQIVND (reference sequence). Trimming removed 1 base from V and 4 bases from J, with 7 bases in between. The CDR3 is 13 amino acids. The CDR3 region is CASSIGGATEAFF. The CDR3 nucleotides read TGTGCCAGTAGTATAGGGGGGGCCACTGAAGCTTTCTTT.

The chain combines TRBV27 with TRBJ2-1, with a weak D call TRBD2 (6 bases). Per germline, CDR1 MNHEY and CDR2 SMNVEV (reference sequence). The CDR3 covers 12 residues. Trimming took off 8 bases at V and 4 bases at J, with 9 bases between the two ends. DNA of the CDR3: TGTGCCAGCGCGGGGTCATACAATGAGCAGTTCTTC. It codes for CASAGSYNEQFF.

The V gene is TRBV9, the J gene TRBJ2-1; D is undetermined. Trimming pared 4 bases from V and 7 bases from J, leaving 12 bases between. CDR3 length equals 13 residues. CDR1 and CDR2 from the germline V gene are SGDLS and YYNGEE. The CDR3 region has the DNA TGTGCCAGCAGCCGAGAGGCTACGAATGAGCAGTTCTTC. Translating gives CASSREATNEQFF.

The rearrangement joins TRBV5-4 to TRBJ2-3; D unclear. From germline, CDR1 is SGHNT and CDR2 YYREEE (reference sequence). The CDR3 spans 12 residues. The V end was cut by 2 bases, the J end by 3 bases, with 4 bases between. This chain's CDR3 is CASSLTTDTQYF. The CDR3 nucleotides are TGTGCCAGCAGCTTAACAACAGATACGCAGTATTTT.

This sequence joins TRBV7-8 and TRBJ1-1; D not certain. V was pared by 0 bases and J by 0 bases, with 11 bases between. This CDR3 is 16 amino acids long. Germline V CDR1 and CDR2: SGHVS, FQNEAQ. The CDR3 protein is CASSLARAAMNTEAFF. The CDR3 DNA reads TGTGCCAGCAGCTTAGCGCGGGCGGCGATGAACACTGAAGCTTTCTTT.

The chain has TRBV10-3 and TRBJ2-5; 14 bases align to TRBD2. With 8 bases clipped from V and 7 bases from J, the junction kept 6 bases outside the gene matches. CDR1 and CDR2 (germline): ENHRY, SYGVKD. The CDR3 runs to 14 residues. In nucleotides, the CDR3 is TGTGCCATCGGGACTAGCGGGAGCGGCGGGACCCAGTACTTC. This translates into CAIGTSGSGGTQYF.

This clone was picked up one time. The CDR3 DNA reads as TGTGCCAGCAGCCAAGTTTGGGGGGAGACCCAGTACTTC. This sequence encodes CASSQVWGETQYF. The V gene is TRBV14, the J gene TRBJ2-5, with D perhaps assigned TRBD1 or TRBD2 (5 bases each). Trimming cost V 1 base and J 5 bases, with 8 bases left between them. The CDR3 has 13 amino acids. Looked up from germline, CDR1 is SGHDN and CDR2 is FVKESK. Full variable domain (rest looked up from reference TRBV14 and TRBJ2-5): EAGVTQFPSHSVIEKGQTVTLRCDPISGHDNLYWYRRVMGKEIKFLLHFVKESKQDESGMPNNRFLAERTGGTYSTLKVQPAELEDSGVYFCASSQVWGETQYFGPGTRLLVL.

V gene TRBV27 combines with J gene TRBJ2-5; no clear D gene. The CDR3 spans 13 residues. Germline CDR1 is MNHEY and CDR2 is SMNVEV (reference sequence). The V gene lost 2 bases and the J gene lost 3 bases, with 7 bases spanning the gap. The CDR3 spells CASSLRREETQYF. CDR3 nucleotides: TGTGCCAGCAGTTTACGCCGGGAAGAGACCCAGTACTTC.

The chain has TRBV18 and TRBJ2-5; no reliable D call. The J call may be mistaken, given a closer DNA end match to TRBJ2-7. Germline CDR1 is KGHSH and CDR2 is LQKENI. The CDR3 extends over 15 amino acids. CDR3 nucleotide sequence: TGTGCCAGCTCACAAAGGCGGATAAGCTCCTACGAGCAGTACTTC. Protein product: CASSQRRISSYEQYF.

The chain couples TRBV29-1 to TRBJ2-3; D may be TRBD2 (5 bases). V was clipped by 4 bases and J by 0 bases, with 8 bases between them. CDR3 length equals 13 residues. Germline CDR1 is SQVTM and CDR2 is ANQGSEA. The CDR3 loop is CSVGLASTDTQYF. CDR3 nucleotide sequence: TGCAGCGTTGGTCTAGCTAGCACAGATACGCAGTATTTT.

CDR3: CASSHGQGSSGANVLTF. CDR3 nucleotides: TGTGCCAGCAGCCACGGACAGGGATCTTCTGGGGCCAACGTCCTGACTTTC. V gene TRBV11-1 combines with J gene TRBJ2-6, with TRBD1 matching 8 bases. The germline V gene encodes CDR1 SGHAT and CDR2 FQDESV (reference sequence). The J segment lost 1 base and the V segment lost 5 bases, leaving 7 bases of the junction unmatched. The CDR3 has 17 amino acids.

The rearrangement links TRBV10-3 to TRBJ2-7, with TRBD1 matching over 7 bases. J gave up 3 bases and V 3 bases, and 8 bases lay outside the gene matches. Germline-derived CDR1 and CDR2 are ENHRY and SYGVKD. This CDR3 is 15 amino acids long. CDR3 DNA: TGTGCCATCAGTGAAGGGGGACAGCTAGACTACGAGCAGTACTTC. This translates into CAISEGGQLDYEQYF.

J is TRBJ1-4 and V is TRBV7-2; TRBD1 might be the D (5 bases). CDR3 length: 13 amino acids. CDR1 is SGHTA, CDR2 FQGNSA, per germline. V was trimmed by 0 bases and J by 8 bases, leaving 7 bases between them. The CDR3 nucleotides are TGTGCCAGCAGCTTAGCCCGGGGGGAAAAACTGTTTTTT. Its protein is CASSLARGEKLFF.

The chain is built from TRBV7-3 and TRBJ2-7; 8 nucleotides match TRBD2. There are 15 residues in the CDR3. Unmatched junction bases numbered 6, after V lost 5 bases and J lost 0 bases. From germline, CDR1 is SGHTA and CDR2 FQGTGA. CDR3 bases: TGTGCCAGCAGCGTTAGCGGGACAAGCTCCTACGAGCAGTACTTC. Amino acid sequence: CASSVSGTSSYEQYF.

The count of this clone is one. The chain couples TRBV9 to TRBJ2-7; 11 bases fit TRBD2. Per germline, CDR1 SGDLS and CDR2 YYNGEE. The CDR3 consists of 14 residues. The junction had 6 bases not matched to a gene; V was cut back by 7 bases and J by 3 bases. The CDR3 nucleotides read TGTGCCAGCGCTAAGGGACTAGCGGACTACGAGCAGTACTTC. This codes for CASAKGLADYEQYF.

This chain joins TRBV7-9 and TRBJ1-5; D is unclear. The germline CDR1 and CDR2 sequences are SEHNR and FQNEAQ (reference sequence). V dropped 1 base and J dropped 4 bases, with 8 bases sitting between them. The CDR3 runs 14 residues. CDR3 sequence: CASSLGPRNQPQHF. The CDR3 nucleotides read TGTGCCAGCAGCTTAGGCCCTCGAAATCAGCCCCAGCATTTT.

The rearrangement joins TRBV4-2 to TRBJ1-5; D call uncertain. Germline V CDR1 and CDR2: LGHNA, YNFKEQ. Trimming removed 0 bases from V and 4 bases from J, with 10 bases in between. This CDR3 contains 15 residues. The CDR3 DNA reads as TGTGCCAGCAGCCAAGATTGGTCAGCAAATCAGCCCCAGCATTTT. Protein: CASSQDWSANQPQHF.

The chain uses TRBV13 and TRBJ2-5; TRBD1 is a possible D gene (5 bases). Trimming removed 6 bases from V and 5 bases from J, with 16 bases in between. Germline values: CDR1 PRHDT, CDR2 FYEKMQ (reference sequence). The CDR3 loop spans 14 amino acids. The CDR3 is CASSEGRAQETQYF. The CDR3 bases are TGTGCCAGCAGTGAAGGCAGGGCACAGGAGACCCAGTACTTC. Supplemented by reference TRBV13 and TRBJ2-5, the full variable domain reads AAGVIQSPRHLIKEKRETATLKCYPIPRHDTVYWYQQGPGQDPQFLISFYEKMQSDKGSIPDRFSAQQFSDYHSELNMSSLELGDSALYFCASSEGRAQETQYFGPGTRLLVL.

The chain links TRBV7-4 to TRBJ1-5; unclear D gene. Germline loops: CDR1 SGHVT, CDR2 SQSDAQ. The germline V and J ends were trimmed by 2 bases and 11 bases, with 10 bases remaining between them. CDR3 length: 12 amino acids. The CDR3: CASSLSGAAQHF. The CDR3 DNA is TGTGCCAGCAGCTTAAGCGGAGCGGCCCAGCATTTT.

Here the CDR3 reads CASSQATSGSGYEQFF. The CDR3 nucleotides are TGTGCCAGCAGCCAAGCAACTAGCGGGAGTGGCTATGAGCAGTTCTTC. The chain recombines TRBV4-2 with TRBJ2-1; TRBD2 matches 11 bases. Trimming at V came to 1 base and at J to 8 bases, leaving 7 bases not matched to a gene. The length of the CDR3 is 16 residues. Per the germline V gene, CDR1 is LGHNA and CDR2 is YNFKEQ.

The CDR3 nucleotides are TGTGCCAGCAGCTACCGGGACGGCACAGATACGCAGTATTTT. Translation: CASSYRDGTDTQYF. J is TRBJ2-3 and V is TRBV5-4; D may be TRBD1 or TRBD2 (5 bases each). The CDR3 has 14 amino acids. V lost 3 bases, J lost 1 base, and 9 bases lay in between. The germline V gene encodes CDR1 SGHNT and CDR2 YYREEE (reference sequence).

V and J are TRBV5-8 and TRBJ2-5; 11 bases are a match to TRBD2. J lost 5 bases, V lost 0 bases, and 3 bases had no gene match. The germline CDR1 and CDR2 sequences are SGHTS and YDEGEE. This CDR3 is 15 amino acids long. The CDR3 DNA reads as TGTGCCAGCAGCTTGGTACTAGCGGGAGTTGAGACCCAGTACTTC. Translation: CASSLVLAGVETQYF.